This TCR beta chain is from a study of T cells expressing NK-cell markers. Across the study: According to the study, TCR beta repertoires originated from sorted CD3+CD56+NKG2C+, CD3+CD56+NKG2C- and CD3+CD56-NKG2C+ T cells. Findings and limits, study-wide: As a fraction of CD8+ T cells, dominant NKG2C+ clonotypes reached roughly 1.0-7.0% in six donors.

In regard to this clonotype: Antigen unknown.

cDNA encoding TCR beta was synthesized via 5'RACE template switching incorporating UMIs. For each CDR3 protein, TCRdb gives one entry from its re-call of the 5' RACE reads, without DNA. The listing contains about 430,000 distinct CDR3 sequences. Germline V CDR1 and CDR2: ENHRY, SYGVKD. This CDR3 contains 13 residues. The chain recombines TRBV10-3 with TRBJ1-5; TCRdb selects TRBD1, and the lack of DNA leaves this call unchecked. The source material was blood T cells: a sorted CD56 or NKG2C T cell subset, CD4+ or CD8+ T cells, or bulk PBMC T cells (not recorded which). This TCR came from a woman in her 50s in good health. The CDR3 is CAINQGSGQPQHF.